This T cell receptor beta chain appears in the sequencing data of a study of cytomegalovirus exposure and HLA in healthy donors. 13 Jbeta primers and 60 Vbeta primers were used for the PCR. The protocol was immunoSEQ multiplex PCR, while the TCRdb copy is restricted to in-frame clones and leaves out a portion. This table holds around 120,000 clones, roughly four fifths found once. Trimming cost V 5 bases and J 5 bases, with 12 bases left between them. The germline V gene encodes CDR1 SGHTA and CDR2 FQGTGA. The CDR3 loop spans 13 amino acids. This clonotype was obtained from a woman aged 40 to 49 in good health and CMV-seropositive. Sequencing was done on a sample of PBMCs. The V call is TRBV7-3, the J call TRBJ2-5; D gene ambiguous. The CDR3 loop reads CASSMSVLETQYF. The CDR3 coding sequence is TGTGCCAGCAGCATGAGCGTTCTGGAGACCCAGTACTTC.